A single sample gave rise to the 17 T cell receptor beta chains below, sequenced in a study of blood T cells in healthy people across ages. The authors ran a second PCR of about 7 to 11 cycles using a sample-barcoded 5' primer and a J-beta primer mix. TCRdb ran MiXCR on the 5' RACE reads and lists one entry per CDR3 protein. The repertoire holds over 1,200,000 distinct CDR3 sequences, 55% to 75% seen once, with more than 6% in the top ten. The sample comprised blood. All receptors come from a man between 18 and 35 years old in good health.

There are a few counts of this clonotype. The V gene is TRBV2, the J gene TRBJ2-3, with a tentative D call TRBD2 (5 bases). The CDR3 consists of 15 residues. The germline V and J ends were trimmed by 2 bases and 8 bases, with 17 bases remaining between them. Germline CDR1 is SNHLY and CDR2 is FYNNEI. DNA of the CDR3: TGTGCCAGCAGTGAATCCGCTAGCCGTTCGGGTACGCAGTATTTT. As protein: CASSESASRSGTQYF.

This sequence joins TRBV18 and TRBJ2-3; D possibly corresponds to TRBD2 (6 bases). The CDR3 has 12 residues. Germline-derived CDR1 and CDR2 are KGHSH and LQKENI. V lost 3 bases and J lost 10, with 11 bases in between. The chain's CDR3 is CASSPFTSPQYF. CDR3 sequence (DNA): TGTGCCAGCTCACCGTTCACTAGCCCGCAGTATTTT.

The chain employs TRBV30 and TRBJ1-5; no clear D. V was trimmed by 3 bases and J by 4 bases, leaving 10 bases between them. Per germline, CDR1 GTSNPN and CDR2 SVGIG (reference sequence). This CDR3 has 13 residues. CDR3 in amino acids: CAWSPHGNQPQHF. The DNA for the CDR3 is TGTGCCTGGAGCCCCCATGGGAATCAGCCCCAGCATTTT.

This sequence joins TRBV4-1 and TRBJ2-1, with TRBD2 matching over 8 bases. CDR1 MGHRA and CDR2 YSYEKL come from the germline V gene. V shed 2 bases, J shed 2 bases, and the junction held 2 bases outside the gene matches. There are 15 residues in the CDR3. CDR3 in amino acids: CASSQIAGTYNEQFF. CDR3 DNA sequence: TGCGCCAGCAGCCAAATAGCGGGGACCTACAATGAGCAGTTCTTC.

The chain links TRBV6-2 or TRBV6-3 to TRBJ2-4, with 7 positions matching TRBD1. Matching the DNA end better, TRBJ2-7 makes the J call doubtful. Looked up from germline, CDR1 is MNHEY and CDR2 is SVGEGT. This CDR3 region has 15 residues. CDR3 in DNA: TGTGCCAGCAGAAAATTACCGGGACAGCAAAACGAGCAGTACTTC. Translated: CASRKLPGQQNEQYF.

V is TRBV6-2 or TRBV6-3 and J is TRBJ2-7; D is uncertain. The end of the DNA aligns better with TRBJ2-5, so the J call may be wrong. The CDR3 consists of 15 residues. Germline assignment: CDR1 MNHEY and CDR2 SVGEGT. The CDR3 bases are TGTGCCAGCAGTCTCCAACTCCGTAGTCCGGGGACCCAGTACTTC. Encoded protein: CASSLQLRSPGTQYF.

The chain joins TRBV20-1 to TRBJ1-6, with a tentative D call TRBD1 (5 bases). Germline-derived CDR1 and CDR2 are DFQATT and SNEGSKA (reference sequence). V gave up 5 bases and J gave up 9 bases, with 26 bases separating them. The CDR3 extends over 17 amino acids. CDR3 sequence reads: CSAARVASGRYGSPLHF. CDR3 sequence (DNA): TGCAGTGCTGCACGAGTCGCTTCAGGGCGGTATGGTTCACCCCTCCACTTT.

The J gene is TRBJ2-3, the V gene TRBV28; 11 bases fit TRBD1. Trimming removed 4 bases from V and 6 bases from J; junction bases left unmatched: 6. CDR3 size: 15 residues. From germline, CDR1 is MDHEN and CDR2 SYDVKM. As DNA, the CDR3 is TGTGCCAGCAGTTCCCAGGACAGGGGGCTGGATACGCAGTATTTT. Amino acids: CASSSQDRGLDTQYF. The full variable domain, with the rest looked up from reference TRBV28 and TRBJ2-3, is DVKVTQSSRYLVKRTGEKVFLECVQDMDHENMFWYRQDPGLGLRLIYFSYDVKMKEKGDIPEGYSVSREKKERFSLILESASTNQTSMYLCASSSQDRGLDTQYFGPGTRLTVL.

The J gene is TRBJ2-7, the V gene TRBV20-1, with D possibly TRBD1 on 7 matching bases. V was cut by 5 bases and J by 3 bases, with 14 bases left in between. Germline CDR1 reads DFQATT; CDR2 reads SNEGSKA (reference sequence). The CDR3 covers 13 residues. The chain's CDR3 is CSARGDSDYEQYF. The CDR3 region has the DNA TGCAGTGCTCGCGGGGACAGTGACTACGAGCAGTACTTC.

The rearrangement joins TRBV29-1 to TRBJ2-1; D not resolved. The V gene's germline CDR1 is SQVTM and CDR2 ANQGSEA. The ends were cut back, 4 bases at V and 9 bases at J, with 7 bases in the middle. This CDR3 comprises 10 residues. CDR3 nucleotide sequence: TGCAGCGTTGTGTTTAGTGAGCAGTTCTTC. Protein: CSVVFSEQFF.

The chain combines TRBV5-1 with TRBJ2-3; 7 bases line up with TRBD1. Germline assignment: CDR1 SGHRS and CDR2 YFSETQ. This CDR3 is 14 amino acids long. Trimming removed 4 bases from V and 2 bases from J; junction bases left unmatched: 4. The CDR3 DNA reads TGCGCCAGCAGCAGGGGGCCGTTCACAGATACGCAGTATTTT. It specifies CASSRGPFTDTQYF.

Regarding this clonotype: Lacking the conserved final phenylalanine or tryptophan, this CDR3 likely reflects a read error. The limits of the CDR3 on the DNA are not certain, so only TCRdb's listed CDR3 is given. The chain links TRBV20-1 to TRBJ2-1; TRBD1 is taken as the D call from the table, unchecked against the DNA. The germline V gene has CDR1 DFQATT and CDR2 SNEGSKA (reference sequence). Both ends counted, the CDR3 spans 17 residues. CDR3 sequence: CSAPKGGGGNGGYTFGS.

V gene TRBV5-1 combines with J gene TRBJ2-7; D may match TRBD1 or TRBD2 (5 bases each). The CDR3 totals 15 residues. Germline lookup yields CDR1 SGHRS and CDR2 YFSETQ. Trimming took 0 bases from V and 3 from J, leaving 13 bases between them. The CDR3 DNA reads TGCGCCAGCAGCTTGGGATGGGACGACAGCTACGAGCAGTACTTC. Translation: CASSLGWDDSYEQYF.

The rearrangement uses TRBV20-1 and TRBJ2-1; D remains unclear. Germline V gene data show CDR1 as DFQATT and CDR2 as SNEGSKA (reference sequence). The CDR3 extends over 13 amino acids. Trimming stripped 8 bases from V and 4 bases from J, with 15 bases between. CDR3 protein: CSLTLPIYNEQFF. The CDR3 region has the DNA TGCAGTCTGACTCTCCCTATTTACAATGAGCAGTTCTTC.

The table lists this clonotype with a count of one. This chain connects TRBV14 to TRBJ2-1, with 8 bases that match TRBD2. The CDR3 consists of 17 residues. Germline CDR1 SGHDN, CDR2 FVKESK. The junction had 9 bases not matched to a gene; V was cut back by 0 bases and J by 5 bases. CDR3: CASSQESTLAANNEQFF. The CDR3 DNA follows: TGTGCCAGCAGCCAAGAATCCACACTAGCGGCAAACAATGAGCAGTTCTTC.

As regards this clonotype: Possible read error: a much larger clone is one base away. The chain carries TRBV29-1 and TRBJ2-1; possibly TRBD2 for D (6 bases). Looked up from germline, CDR1 is SQVTM and CDR2 is ANQGSEA. V was clipped by 7 bases and J by 13 bases, with 23 bases between them. CDR3 length: 13 residues. The CDR3 loop is CSAGTLLQETQFF. CDR3 DNA sequence: TGCAGCGCCGGGACTCTTTTGCAAGAGACCCAGTTCTTC.

The gene calls are TRBV20-1 and TRBJ2-7; D may correspond to TRBD1 or TRBD2 (6 bases each). From germline, CDR1 is DFQATT and CDR2 SNEGSKA (reference sequence). The CDR3 is 13 residues long. V dropped 3 bases and J dropped 5 bases, with 14 bases sitting between them. The CDR3: CSASQGGINEQYF. As DNA, the CDR3 is TGCAGTGCTAGTCAAGGGGGGATCAACGAGCAGTACTTC.